The 29 T cell receptor beta chains below were found in one sample sequenced in a study of cytomegalovirus exposure and HLA in healthy donors. Both 60 Vbeta primers and 13 Jbeta primers went into the PCR. Some clones are missing from TCRdb's copy, which holds only in-frame ones; the method was immunoSEQ multiplex PCR. Here the sample table reports 53,000 or so clones. The sequenced material came from PBMCs. Receptors were obtained from a young man in good health and CMV-seropositive.

This sequence joins TRBV19 and TRBJ2-1; a possible D gene is TRBD2 (6 bases). The CDR3 sequence is 14 residues long. V was pared by 4 bases and J by 4 bases, with 11 bases between. Germline V CDR1 and CDR2: LNHDA, SQIVND (reference sequence). CDR3 in amino acids: CASSTRGTYNEQFF. In DNA form, the CDR3 reads TGTGCCAGTAGTACTCGCGGGACGTACAATGAGCAGTTCTTC. Filled out from reference TRBV19 and TRBJ2-1, the complete variable domain reads DGGITQSPKYLFRKEGQNVTLSCEQNLNHDAMYWYRQDPGQGLRLIYYSQIVNDFQKGDIAEGYSVSREKKESFPLTVTSAQKNPTAFYLCASSTRGTYNEQFFGPGTRLTVL.

The V and J genes are TRBV11-2 and TRBJ2-1; 10 positions match TRBD2. V dropped 0 bases and J dropped 14; count of bases not matched to a gene: 4. Germline V gives CDR1 SGHAT, CDR2 FQNNGV. This CDR3 is 13 amino acids long. CDR3 bases: TGTGCCAGCAGCTTAGAGTTAGCGGGAGGAAAGTTCTTC. Amino acids: CASSLELAGGKFF.

Concerning this clone itself: An end of the junction does not agree with germline; a read error may underlie this. The J gene is TRBJ2-2, the V gene TRBV7-7; 7 bases map to TRBD2. Germline CDR1 and CDR2: SSHAT and FNYEAQ (reference sequence). The length of the CDR3 is 16 residues. CDR3 amino acids: CASSLSGGANTGELFF. The CDR3 nucleotides are TGTGCTAGCAGCTTAAGTGGGGGGGCGAACACCGGGGAGCTGTTTTTT.

The CDR3 DNA is TGTGCCAGTAGTGACTCCAGGGGGTGGGGCACTGAAGCTTTCTTT. It encodes CASSDSRGWGTEAFF. The J gene is TRBJ1-1, the V gene TRBV19; 7 nucleotides align to TRBD1. The CDR3 consists of 15 residues. Looked up from germline, CDR1 is LNHDA and CDR2 is SQIVND (reference sequence). Trimming at V came to 5 bases and at J to 4 bases, leaving 10 bases not matched to a gene.

This sequence joins TRBV5-1 and TRBJ2-7, with 7 nucleotides matching TRBD1. V shed 0 bases and J 2 bases; nucleotides not matched to a gene: 8. Germline-derived CDR1 and CDR2 are SGHRS and YFSETQ. The CDR3 runs to 16 residues. In DNA form, the CDR3 reads TGCGCCAGCAGCTTGGCAACAGGGGCTAAAACCTACGAGCAGTACTTC. Translating gives CASSLATGAKTYEQYF.

V usage is TRBV7-2 and J usage is TRBJ2-1; weak D call: TRBD1 (6 bases). Trimming shortened V by 2 bases and J by 5 bases, and 13 bases separated the two germline ends. The CDR3 extends over 15 amino acids. Germline CDR1 reads SGHTA; CDR2 reads FQGNSA. As DNA, the CDR3 is TGTGCCAGCAGCTTAAGTGCAGGGGAGAACAATGAGCAGTTCTTC. Its translation is CASSLSAGENNEQFF.

This sequence joins TRBV25-1 and TRBJ2-5; 14 nucleotides agree with TRBD2. V lost 7 bases and J lost 3; bases outside the gene matches: 7. Germline CDR1 is MGHDK and CDR2 is SYGVNS. This CDR3 comprises 16 residues. Here the CDR3 DNA reads TGTGCCAGCACTCAGGGGACTAGCGGGAGCGAAGAGACCCAGTACTTC. It translates to CASTQGTSGSEETQYF.

The chain recombines TRBV6-5 with TRBJ2-5, with 15 bases aligning to TRBD2. The germline CDR1 and CDR2 sequences are MNHEY and SVGAGI. The trim removed 4 bases at V and 11 bases at J, leaving 11 bases unmatched. This CDR3 is built from 16 residues. The CDR3 sequence: CASSSGLAGGVGEQYF. DNA for the CDR3: TGTGCCAGCAGTTCGGGACTAGCGGGAGGCGTGGGAGAGCAGTACTTC.

The gene calls are TRBV5-1 and TRBJ2-5; 9 bases map to TRBD1. Looked up from germline, CDR1 is SGHRS and CDR2 is YFSETQ. Trimming cost V 3 bases and J 11 bases; bases outside gene matches: 20. CDR3 size: 17 residues. The CDR3 sequence is CASSSTGPPGQGDEQYF. The CDR3 nucleotides are TGCGCCAGCAGCTCCACGGGACCACCGGGACAGGGCGATGAGCAGTACTTC.

This chain links TRBV7-3 with TRBJ1-1; possibly TRBD1 for D (6 bases). The CDR3 extends over 13 amino acids. CDR1 and CDR2 from the germline V gene are SGHTA and FQGTGA. With 5 bases removed from V and 2 bases from J, the gap between germline ends came to 9 bases. CDR3 nucleotide sequence: TGTGCCAGCAGCCAAGGGGGAAACACTGAAGCTTTCTTT. Translated, it gives CASSQGGNTEAFF.

The chain has TRBV7-2 and TRBJ2-5; 9 bases are a match to TRBD1. The J segment lost 2 bases and the V segment lost 2 bases, leaving 3 bases of the junction unmatched. CDR3 length equals 15 residues. Germline CDR1 and CDR2: SGHTA and FQGNSA. The CDR3 sequence: CASSLRGQGQETQYF. Written as DNA, the CDR3 is TGTGCCAGCAGCTTAAGGGGACAGGGACAAGAGACCCAGTACTTC.

This chain links TRBV14 with TRBJ2-1, with D perhaps matching TRBD2 (6 bases). CDR1 is SGHDN and CDR2 is FVKESK in the germline V gene. V was trimmed by 0 bases and J by 3 bases, leaving 9 bases between them. This CDR3 is built from 15 residues. The CDR3 bases are TGTGCCAGCAGCCAAGAGGGGACTGGCTACAATGAGCAGTTCTTC. It is translated as CASSQEGTGYNEQFF.

The CDR3 protein is CASSLRLAPTGEQYF. DNA for the CDR3: TGTGCCAGCAGCTTAAGACTAGCCCCTACCGGCGAGCAGTACTTC. This sequence joins TRBV7-9 and TRBJ2-7, with TRBD2 matching 7 bases. V lost 2 bases and J lost 6; bases outside the gene matches: 10. The CDR3 runs to 15 residues. Germline CDR1 reads SEHNR; CDR2 reads FQNEAQ (reference sequence).

The genes are TRBV13 and TRBJ1-1, with D maybe TRBD1 (5 bases). Germline CDR1 PRHDT, CDR2 FYEKMQ (reference sequence). V was cut by 7 bases and J by 5 bases, with 17 bases left in between. The CDR3 length is 14 residues. CDR3 amino acids: CASKETGFRTEAFF. CDR3 DNA sequence: TGTGCCAGCAAGGAAACAGGTTTTAGAACTGAAGCTTTCTTT.

The CDR3 spells CASSLDLGLAVPSTDTQYF. CDR3 coding DNA: TGTGCCAGCAGCTTGGACCTCGGGCTAGCGGTCCCTAGCACAGATACGCAGTATTTT. The chain couples TRBV5-4 to TRBJ2-3, with TRBD2 matching over 7 bases. Germline loops: CDR1 SGHNT, CDR2 YYREEE (reference sequence). The CDR3 sequence is 19 residues long. The V gene end was trimmed by 0 bases and the J gene end by 0 bases; junction bases not matched to a gene: 13.

The chain links TRBV19 to TRBJ1-2; no definite D call. Germline V gene data show CDR1 as LNHDA and CDR2 as SQIVND (reference sequence). The V and J ends lost 7 bases and 6 bases respectively, with 18 bases between them. The CDR3 is made up of 14 amino acids. The CDR3 sequence is CASKVRRPEDGYTF. The CDR3 nucleotides read TGTGCCAGTAAGGTTCGTAGGCCGGAGGATGGCTACACCTTC.

V usage is TRBV28 and J usage is TRBJ2-1, with a possible D match to TRBD1 (6 bases). Trimming left V 4 bases short and J 7 bases short, with 17 bases between. Germline loops: CDR1 MDHEN, CDR2 SYDVKM. The CDR3 has 15 amino acids. The CDR3 is CASSSPGVLSNEQFF. In DNA, the CDR3 is TGTGCCAGCAGTTCCCCAGGGGTGCTTTCGAATGAGCAGTTCTTC. Full variable domain (outside the CDR3, taken from reference TRBV28 and TRBJ2-1): DVKVTQSSRYLVKRTGEKVFLECVQDMDHENMFWYRQDPGLGLRLIYFSYDVKMKEKGDIPEGYSVSREKKERFSLILESASTNQTSMYLCASSSPGVLSNEQFFGPGTRLTVL.

This chain connects TRBV9 to TRBJ1-6, with 9 nucleotides matching TRBD1. Losses at the gene ends were 0 bases for V and 15 bases for J; bases not matched to a gene: 10. The CDR3 is made up of 15 amino acids. Germline CDR1 is SGDLS and CDR2 is YYNGEE. The CDR3 protein is CASSVEGTGHRLLHF. In nucleotides, the CDR3 is TGTGCCAGCAGCGTAGAAGGGACAGGGCATCGCCTCCTCCACTTT.

The rearrangement links TRBV14 to TRBJ1-2; D may be TRBD1 (6 bases). V was pared by 0 bases and J by 5 bases, with 7 bases between. In germline, CDR1 is SGHDN, CDR2 FVKESK. The CDR3 consists of 13 residues. The CDR3 nucleotides read TGTGCCAGCAGCCAAGAGGACAGATATGGCTACACCTTC. Translating it yields CASSQEDRYGYTF. The whole variable domain, filled in from reference TRBV14 and TRBJ1-2, reads EAGVTQFPSHSVIEKGQTVTLRCDPISGHDNLYWYRRVMGKEIKFLLHFVKESKQDESGMPNNRFLAERTGGTYSTLKVQPAELEDSGVYFCASSQEDRYGYTFGSGTRLTVV.

This rearrangement joins TRBV6-6 to TRBJ2-5; 8 bases map to TRBD1. From germline, CDR1 is MNHNY and CDR2 SVGAGI (reference sequence). The CDR3 loop spans 15 amino acids. V lost 6 bases and J lost 2; bases outside the gene matches: 8. The CDR3 protein is CASRNTRDRQETQYF. DNA for the CDR3: TGTGCCAGCAGAAACACCCGGGACAGGCAAGAGACCCAGTACTTC.

The gene calls are TRBV7-9 and TRBJ2-3; 10 bases line up with TRBD2. Germline lookup yields CDR1 SEHNR and CDR2 FQNEAQ (reference sequence). V was clipped by 8 bases and J by 3 bases; unmatched bases: 8. The CDR3 consists of 15 residues. CDR3 DNA sequence: TGTGCCAGCTTGTGGGCTAGCGGGAGAACAGATACGCAGTATTTT. Its protein product is CASLWASGRTDTQYF.

V is TRBV19 and J is TRBJ2-1; 7 nucleotides line up with TRBD2. Germline-derived CDR1 and CDR2 are LNHDA and SQIVND (reference sequence). This CDR3 has 14 residues. V lost 5 bases to trimming and J lost 10 bases; unmatched junction nucleotides: 11. CDR3 nucleotides: TGTGCCAGTAGTGTAAACGCGGGAGAGGGAGAGCAGTTCTTC. Translated, it gives CASSVNAGEGEQFF.

The chain employs TRBV4-1 and TRBJ1-5; 8 bases line up with TRBD1. Trimming took 0 bases from V and 2 from J; bases not matched to a gene: 6. Germline V gives CDR1 MGHRA, CDR2 YSYEKL. CDR3 size: 17 residues. Here the CDR3 DNA reads TGCGCCAGCAGCCAAGAACCGGACAGGGTAGGCAATCAGCCCCAGCATTTT. Its protein is CASSQEPDRVGNQPQHF.

This chain uses TRBV4-2 with TRBJ2-1; tentatively, D is TRBD1 (6 bases). The CDR3 contains 15 residues. Germline-derived CDR1 and CDR2 are LGHNA and YNFKEQ. Between the trimmed V and J ends, which lost 6 bases and 7 bases, there was a span of 19 bases. The CDR3 DNA reads TGTGCCAGCAGTCTACAATCTTACAGGGCGAATGAGCAGTTCTTC. Its translation is CASSLQSYRANEQFF.

The chain carries TRBV6-5 and TRBJ1-1; D is unclear. The germline gives CDR1 MNHEY, CDR2 SVGAGI. Trimming took 7 bases from V and 6 from J, leaving 9 bases between them. CDR3 length: 11 residues. The CDR3 here is CASTTGAEAFF. As DNA, the CDR3 is TGTGCCAGCACCACCGGGGCTGAAGCTTTCTTT.

The V gene is TRBV5-1, the J gene TRBJ2-5; the D gene is possibly TRBD2 (6 bases). The J call is uncertain, as TRBJ2-7 better fits the DNA end. This CDR3 comprises 17 residues. Germline CDR1 and CDR2: SGHRS and YFSETQ. The chain's CDR3 is CASSLAHTGRGGYEQYF. The DNA of the CDR3 is TGCGCCAGCAGCTTGGCTCACACGGGGAGAGGAGGGTACGAGCAGTACTTC.

V is TRBV29-1 and J is TRBJ1-1; D is uncertain. Germline V gives CDR1 SQVTM, CDR2 ANQGSEA. The CDR3 is 14 residues long. The V end was cut by 0 bases, the J end by 1 base, with 9 bases between. CDR3: CSVEDTVGNTEAFF. The CDR3 DNA follows: TGCAGCGTTGAAGACACAGTGGGGAACACTGAAGCTTTCTTT. Supplemented by reference TRBV29-1 and TRBJ1-1, the full variable domain reads SAVISQKPSRDICQRGTSLTIQCQVDSQVTMMFWYRQQPGQSLTLIATANQGSEATYESGFVIDKFPISRPNLTFSTLTVSNMSPEDSSIYLCSVEDTVGNTEAFFGQGTRLTVV.

This chain joins TRBV28 and TRBJ2-7, with D uncertain. The V end was cut by 5 bases, the J end by 3 bases, with 8 bases between. This CDR3 contains 12 residues. Germline assignment: CDR1 MDHEN and CDR2 SYDVKM. The CDR3 bases are TGTGCCAGCAGTCCCTCCTACTACGAGCAGTACTTC. Its translation: CASSPSYYEQYF.

The CDR3 sequence is CASSFPGWGEQYF. In DNA form, the CDR3 reads TGTGCCAGCAGTTTTCCGGGGTGGGGTGAGCAGTACTTC. The chain combines TRBV28 with TRBJ2-7, with D perhaps matching TRBD2 (5 bases). The CDR3 sequence is 13 residues long. Trimming removed 3 bases from V and 7 bases from J, with 13 bases in between. CDR1 is MDHEN and CDR2 is SYDVKM in the germline V gene. Complete variable domain (other parts from reference TRBV28 and TRBJ2-7): DVKVTQSSRYLVKRTGEKVFLECVQDMDHENMFWYRQDPGLGLRLIYFSYDVKMKEKGDIPEGYSVSREKKERFSLILESASTNQTSMYLCASSFPGWGEQYFGPGTRLTVT.